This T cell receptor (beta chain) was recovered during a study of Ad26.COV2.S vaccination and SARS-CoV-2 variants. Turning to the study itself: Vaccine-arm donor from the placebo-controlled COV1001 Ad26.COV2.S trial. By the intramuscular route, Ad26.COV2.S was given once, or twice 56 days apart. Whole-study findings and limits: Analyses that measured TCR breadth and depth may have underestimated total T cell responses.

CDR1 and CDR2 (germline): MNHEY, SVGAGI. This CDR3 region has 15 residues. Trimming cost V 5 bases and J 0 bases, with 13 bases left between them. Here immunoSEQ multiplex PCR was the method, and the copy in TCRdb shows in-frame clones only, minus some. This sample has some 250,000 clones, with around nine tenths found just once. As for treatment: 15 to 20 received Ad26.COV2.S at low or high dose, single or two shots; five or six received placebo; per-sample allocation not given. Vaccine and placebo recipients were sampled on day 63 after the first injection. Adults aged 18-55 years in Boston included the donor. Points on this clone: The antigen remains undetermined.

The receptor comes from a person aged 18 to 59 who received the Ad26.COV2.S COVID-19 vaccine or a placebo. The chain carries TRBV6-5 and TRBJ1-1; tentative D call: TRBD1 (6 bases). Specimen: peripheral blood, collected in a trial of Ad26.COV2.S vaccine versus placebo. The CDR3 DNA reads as TGTGCCAGCAGTACTGGACAGACCTTGAACACTGAAGCTTTCTTT. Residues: CASSTGQTLNTEAFF.